Included here is one TCR beta chain sequence, with context. What antigen it recognizes has not been identified. Per-base qualities were not stored, and no clone one base away is much larger. The immunoSEQ Assay, a bias-controlled multiplex PCR, was used to amplify TCRbeta CDR3 regions from genomic DNA. The authors' pipeline ran thus. Nucleated cell counts per sample were estimated from amplification of reference gene primers within the assay. To quantify the absolute abundance of each unique TCRbeta CDR3 rearrangement, sequence reads were collapsed and filtered. Productive Simpson clonality was computed per sample as the square root of Simpson's diversity index over productive rearrangements. In TCRdb, the immuneACCESS table is reduced to in-frame sequences with V and J assigned. These tables do not hold every clone; where another copy was compared, an unresolved V gene accounts for under half, and the others remain unexplained. Clone size and the V and J calls come from that table; the DNA yielded D and trimming. The table for this sample lists about 260,000 clones; approximately 89% of them were counted only once. About 9.8% of the sample is taken by the ten largest.

This entry is derived from a study of blood T cell repertoires in COVID-19 (dated by TCRdb to the early 2020s). With respect to the entire study: Samples from collaborators originated in the United States, Italy and Spain and spanned both the acute and convalescent phases of COVID-19. The repertoires were released in a freely available public database meant as a resource for research on the immune response to SARS-CoV-2. The dataset comprised deeply sampled blood TCRbeta repertoires from subjects exposed to, actively infected with, or recovered from COVID-19. Sample metadata almost always included a de-identified subject ID, COVID-19 status, age in years and sex. The material from the prospective study consisted of cDNA or gDNA derived from T cells, B-cell-depleted T cells, or PBMCs. Samples came from the ongoing ImmuneRACE study (first 160 participants) plus 1,254 subjects from 6 global collaborators. Where HLA class I and class II types were available, the types were taken from metadata supplied by the sample provider, not from assay-based typing. Summary of the overall study and its limitations: How much clinical and demographic metadata was included differed by source and by participant, and the metadata was provided uncurated.

The CDR3 has 16 amino acids, counting the end cysteine and phenylalanine. CDR3 DNA only is kept here, 48 bases in frame from base 1. V and J are truncated by 4 bases and 4 bases respectively, leaving an intervening sequence of 16 bases. The germline V gene (reference sequence) sets CDR1 to LGHDT and CDR2 to YNNKEL. A second Seattle source provided samples from volunteer blood donors who had recovered from COVID-19. Each collaborating institution followed its own protocols to collect whole blood in K2EDTA tubes. For TCRbeta analysis, collaborators shipped samples in one of three forms: frozen whole blood, isolated PBMCs, or DNA extracted from either of those sample types.

The source is a middle-aged man who had recovered from COVID-19. The sample consisted of peripheral blood. The rearrangement joined TRBV3-1 (or the pseudogene TRBV3-2) to TRBJ2-2; no D gene can be assigned with confidence. The CDR3 amino acid sequence is: CASSRYAQTITGELFF. The DNA is as follows: TGTGCCAGCAGCCGCTACGCTCAGACAATCACCGGGGAGCTGTTTTTT.